Described below is a single TCR beta chain sequence and its context. Its antigen is still unknown. Methods described previously were used for bulk TCR libraries, and listed TCR primers were applied. TCRdb re-called the PCR reads with MiXCR, one entry per CDR3 protein. In the table there are about 630,000 distinct CDR3 sequences, about 25% of which are singletons. These data belong to a study of molecular identifiers for immune sequencing clone quantification. Study information: In the replicates, RNA derived from roughly 20,000 or 100,000 naive CD8 cells was divided into five parts, and four were sequenced. General study findings and limits: Reportedly, one cell's Jurkat TCR RNA was detected within 1,100,000 naive CD8 cells.

Naive CD8 libraries used about 19,000 to 1,000,000 sorted cells and 10%, 30% or 50% RNA. The CDR3 totals 14 residues. J gave up 4 bases and V 4 bases, and 5 bases lay outside the gene matches. The germline CDR1 and CDR2 sequences are SNHLY and FYNNEI. The TCR originated in a human donor in good health. Some libraries in this study had Jurkat cell RNA spiked in. The chain uses TRBV2 and TRBJ1-1; 8 bases are a match to TRBD1. Sequencing was carried out using naive CD8+ T cells from blood, with Jurkat cell RNA spiked in. Regarding subset: FACS-sorted CD8+CD4-CCR7+CD45RA+ naive T cells. CDR3 in amino acids: CASSAGQVATEAFF. As DNA, the CDR3 is TGTGCCAGCAGTGCGGGACAGGTGGCCACTGAAGCTTTCTTT. Full variable domain (rest looked up from reference TRBV2 and TRBJ1-1): EPEVTQTPSHQVTQMGQEVILRCVPISNHLYFYWYRQILGQKVEFLVSFYNNEISEKSEIFDDQFSVERPDGSNFTLKIRSTKLEDSAMYFCASSAGQVATEAFFGQGTRLTVV.